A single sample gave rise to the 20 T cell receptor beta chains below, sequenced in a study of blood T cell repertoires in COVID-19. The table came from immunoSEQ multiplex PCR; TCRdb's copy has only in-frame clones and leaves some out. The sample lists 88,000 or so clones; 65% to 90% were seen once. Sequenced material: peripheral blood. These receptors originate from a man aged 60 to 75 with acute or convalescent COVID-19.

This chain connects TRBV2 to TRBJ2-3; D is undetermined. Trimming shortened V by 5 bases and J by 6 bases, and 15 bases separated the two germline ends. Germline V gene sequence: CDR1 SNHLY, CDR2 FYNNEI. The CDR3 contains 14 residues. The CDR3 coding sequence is TGTGCCAGCAGTAAGTTCATAGCATCGGATACGCAGTATTTT. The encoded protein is CASSKFIASDTQYF. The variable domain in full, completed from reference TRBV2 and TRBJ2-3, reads EPEVTQTPSHQVTQMGQEVILRCVPISNHLYFYWYRQILGQKVEFLVSFYNNEISEKSEIFDDQFSVERPDGSNFTLKIRSTKLEDSAMYFCASSKFIASDTQYFGPGTRLTVL.

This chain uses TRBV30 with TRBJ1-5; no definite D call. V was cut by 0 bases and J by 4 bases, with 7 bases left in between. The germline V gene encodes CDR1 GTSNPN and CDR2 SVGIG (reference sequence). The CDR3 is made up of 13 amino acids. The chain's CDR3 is CAWSVQPNQPQHF. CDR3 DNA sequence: TGTGCCTGGAGTGTACAGCCGAATCAGCCCCAGCATTTT.

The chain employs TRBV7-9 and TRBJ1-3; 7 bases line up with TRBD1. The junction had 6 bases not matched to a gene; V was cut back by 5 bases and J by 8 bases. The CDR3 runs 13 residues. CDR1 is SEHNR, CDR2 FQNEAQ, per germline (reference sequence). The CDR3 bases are TGTGCCAGCAGCACTACAGGGGAAGACACCATATATTTT. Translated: CASSTTGEDTIYF.

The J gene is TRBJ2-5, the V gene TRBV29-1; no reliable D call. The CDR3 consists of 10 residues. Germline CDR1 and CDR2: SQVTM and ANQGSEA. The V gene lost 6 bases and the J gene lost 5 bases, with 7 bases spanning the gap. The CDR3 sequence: CSVASETQYF. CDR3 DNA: TGCAGCGTAGCGTCGGAGACCCAGTACTTC. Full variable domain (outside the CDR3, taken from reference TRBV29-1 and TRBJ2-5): SAVISQKPSRDICQRGTSLTIQCQVDSQVTMMFWYRQQPGQSLTLIATANQGSEATYESGFVIDKFPISRPNLTFSTLTVSNMSPEDSSIYLCSVASETQYFGPGTRLLVL.

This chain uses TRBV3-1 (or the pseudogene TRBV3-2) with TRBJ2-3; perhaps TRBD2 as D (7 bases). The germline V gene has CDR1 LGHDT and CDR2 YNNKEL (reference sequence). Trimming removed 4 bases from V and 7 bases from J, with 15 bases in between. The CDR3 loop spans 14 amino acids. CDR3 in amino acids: CASSRTRGRNTQYF. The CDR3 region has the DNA TGTGCCAGCAGCCGGACTAGGGGGAGGAATACGCAGTATTTT.

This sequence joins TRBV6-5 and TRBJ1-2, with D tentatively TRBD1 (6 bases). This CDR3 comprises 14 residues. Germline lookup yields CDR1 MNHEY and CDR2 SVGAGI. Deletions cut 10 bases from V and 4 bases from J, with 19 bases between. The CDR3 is CATRPGGTVYGYTF. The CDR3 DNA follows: TGTGCCACCCGGCCGGGGGGCACAGTCTATGGCTACACCTTC.

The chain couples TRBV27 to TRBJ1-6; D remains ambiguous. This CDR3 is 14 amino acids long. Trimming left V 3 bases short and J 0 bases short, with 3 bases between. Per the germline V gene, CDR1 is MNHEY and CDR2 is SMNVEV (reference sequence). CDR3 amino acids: CASSFSSYNSPLHF. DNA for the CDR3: TGTGCCAGCAGTTTTAGCTCCTATAATTCACCCCTCCACTTT.

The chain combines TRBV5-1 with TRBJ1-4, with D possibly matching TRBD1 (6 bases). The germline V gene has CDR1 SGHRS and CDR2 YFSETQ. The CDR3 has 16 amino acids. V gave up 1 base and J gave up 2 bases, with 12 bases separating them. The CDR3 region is CASSLMTGPTNEKLFF. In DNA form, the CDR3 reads TGCGCCAGCAGCTTGATGACAGGTCCCACTAATGAAAAACTGTTTTTT.

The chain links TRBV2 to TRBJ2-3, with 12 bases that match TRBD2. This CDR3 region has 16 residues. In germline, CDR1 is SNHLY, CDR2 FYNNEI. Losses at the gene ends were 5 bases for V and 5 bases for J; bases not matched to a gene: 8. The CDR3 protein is CASSLRLAGAGDTQYF. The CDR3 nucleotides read TGTGCCAGCAGTCTTAGACTAGCGGGAGCCGGAGATACGCAGTATTTT. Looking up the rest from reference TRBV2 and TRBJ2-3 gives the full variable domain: EPEVTQTPSHQVTQMGQEVILRCVPISNHLYFYWYRQILGQKVEFLVSFYNNEISEKSEIFDDQFSVERPDGSNFTLKIRSTKLEDSAMYFCASSLRLAGAGDTQYFGPGTRLTVL.

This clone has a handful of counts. CDR3: CAWRPGQETDTQYF. The DNA of the CDR3 is TGTGCCTGGAGGCCGGGACAGGAGACAGATACGCAGTATTTT. The chain links TRBV30 to TRBJ2-3; 8 bases fit TRBD1. Germline loops: CDR1 GTSNPN, CDR2 SVGIG (reference sequence). The CDR3 runs to 14 residues. The junction had 5 bases not matched to a gene; V was cut back by 3 bases and J by 3 bases.

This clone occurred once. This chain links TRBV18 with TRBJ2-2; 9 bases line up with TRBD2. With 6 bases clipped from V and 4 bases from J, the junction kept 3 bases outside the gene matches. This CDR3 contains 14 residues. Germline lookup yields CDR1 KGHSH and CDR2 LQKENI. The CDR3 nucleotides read TGTGCCAGCTCGGGACTAGCCTTCACCGGGGAGCTGTTTTTT. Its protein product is CASSGLAFTGELFF.

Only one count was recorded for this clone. CDR3 sequence: CASSWGLAGGPNEQFF. Here the CDR3 DNA reads TGTGCCAGCAGCTGGGGACTAGCGGGAGGCCCCAATGAGCAGTTCTTC. The chain combines TRBV5-4 with TRBJ2-1, with 15 bases that match TRBD2. This CDR3 is 16 amino acids long. With 3 bases clipped from V and 6 bases from J, the junction kept 4 bases outside the gene matches. The germline V gene encodes CDR1 SGHNT and CDR2 YYREEE (reference sequence).

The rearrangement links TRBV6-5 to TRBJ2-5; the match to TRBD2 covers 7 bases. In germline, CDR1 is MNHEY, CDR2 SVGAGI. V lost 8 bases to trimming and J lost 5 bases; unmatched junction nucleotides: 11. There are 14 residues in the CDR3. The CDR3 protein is CASEVGGARETQYF. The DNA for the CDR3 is TGTGCCAGCGAGGTGGGAGGGGCCCGGGAGACCCAGTACTTC.

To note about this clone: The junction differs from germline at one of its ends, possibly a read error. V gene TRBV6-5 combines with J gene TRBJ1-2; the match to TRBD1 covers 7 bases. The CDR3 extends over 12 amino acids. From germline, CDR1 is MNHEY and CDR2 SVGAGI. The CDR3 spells CQSRDSRDGYTF. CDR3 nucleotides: TGCCAATCCCGGGACAGTCGGGATGGCTACACCTTC.

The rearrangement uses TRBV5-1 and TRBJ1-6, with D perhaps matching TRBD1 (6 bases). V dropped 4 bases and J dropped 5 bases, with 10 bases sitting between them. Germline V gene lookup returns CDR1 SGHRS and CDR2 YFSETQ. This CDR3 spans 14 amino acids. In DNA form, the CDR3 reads TGCGCCAGCAGCCGGACAGAACATAATTCACCCCTCCACTTT. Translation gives CASSRTEHNSPLHF.

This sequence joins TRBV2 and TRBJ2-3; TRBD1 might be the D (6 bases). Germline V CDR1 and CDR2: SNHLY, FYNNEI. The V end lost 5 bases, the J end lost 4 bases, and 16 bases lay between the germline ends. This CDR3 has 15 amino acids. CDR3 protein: CASSRTAYGADTQYF. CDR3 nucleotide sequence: TGTGCCAGCAGTCGGACAGCATATGGGGCAGATACGCAGTATTTT.

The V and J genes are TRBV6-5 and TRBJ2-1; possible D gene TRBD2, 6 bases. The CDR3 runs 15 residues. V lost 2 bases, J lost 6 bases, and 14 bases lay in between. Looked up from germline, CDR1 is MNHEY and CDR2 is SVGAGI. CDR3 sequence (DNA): TGTGCCAGCAGTTACCCGCGGGGCCCACGCAATGAGCAGTTCTTC. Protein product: CASSYPRGPRNEQFF.

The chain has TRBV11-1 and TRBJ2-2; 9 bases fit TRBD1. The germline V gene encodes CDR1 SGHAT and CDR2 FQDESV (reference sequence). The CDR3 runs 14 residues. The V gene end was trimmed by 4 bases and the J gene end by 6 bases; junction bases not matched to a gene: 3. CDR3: CASSSRQGAGELFF. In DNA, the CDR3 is TGTGCCAGCAGCTCACGACAGGGGGCCGGGGAGCTGTTTTTT.

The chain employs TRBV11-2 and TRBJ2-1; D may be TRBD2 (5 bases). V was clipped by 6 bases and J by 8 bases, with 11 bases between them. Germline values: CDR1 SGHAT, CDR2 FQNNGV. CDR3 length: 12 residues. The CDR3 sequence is CASRKSGDEQFF. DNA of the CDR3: TGTGCCAGCAGAAAAAGCGGCGATGAGCAGTTCTTC.

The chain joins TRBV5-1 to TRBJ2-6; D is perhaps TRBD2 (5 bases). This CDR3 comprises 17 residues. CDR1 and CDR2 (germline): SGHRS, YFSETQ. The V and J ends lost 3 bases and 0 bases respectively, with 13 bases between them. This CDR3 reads CASSYRGTNSGANVLTF. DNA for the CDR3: TGCGCCAGCAGCTACCGGGGAACCAACTCTGGGGCCAACGTCCTGACTTTC.